One and the same sample provided the 21 T cell receptor beta chains below, sequenced in a study of blood T cell repertoires in COVID-19 (TCRdb year 2020). The method behind the library was the immunoSEQ multiplex PCR assay. The immuneACCESS repertoire file appears here via TCRdb, limited to in-frame rearrangements. These files lack a portion of the clones; in checked studies, under half of the deficit traces to unresolved V genes, and the cause of the others is not known. This sample holds 85,000 to 120,000 clones; roughly 80% were observed only once. Of the sample, 9.8% is held by the ten largest clones. The specimen sequenced was peripheral blood. Receptor source: a man aged 55-75 years with active or convalescent COVID-19.

The DNA of the CDR3 is TGCGCCACTTCGACTAGCGGGAGGAGTGGCACAGATACGCAGTATTTT. Translation: CATSTSGRSGTDTQYF. The chain combines TRBV5-1 with TRBJ2-3; 13 nucleotides align to TRBD2. CDR3 length: 16 residues. Germline values: CDR1 SGHRS, CDR2 YFSETQ. With V trimmed by 9 bases and J by 1 base, 8 bases remained unmatched.

CDR3 DNA: TGTGCCAGCAGCCCGACTAGCGCGATAGCCAAAAACATTCAGTACTTC. This sequence encodes CASSPTSAIAKNIQYF. V usage is TRBV7-2 and J usage is TRBJ2-4; TRBD2 agrees at 8 bases. J gave up 0 bases and V 5 bases, and 6 bases lay outside the gene matches. The CDR3 is made up of 16 amino acids. Germline values: CDR1 SGHTA, CDR2 FQGNSA.

The rearrangement uses TRBV19 and TRBJ1-5, with 7 positions matching TRBD1. The J segment lost 7 bases and the V segment lost 7 bases, leaving 13 bases of the junction unmatched. The CDR3 runs 15 residues. Germline lookup yields CDR1 LNHDA and CDR2 SQIVND (reference sequence). The CDR3 reads CASNQQGSRRQPQHF. The CDR3 DNA sequence: TGTGCCAGTAACCAACAGGGGAGTAGGCGGCAGCCCCAGCATTTT.

The rearrangement uses TRBV6-5 and TRBJ2-7, with 9 nucleotides matching TRBD1. This CDR3 has 14 amino acids. Germline values: CDR1 MNHEY, CDR2 SVGAGI. J lost 2 bases, V lost 6 bases, and 5 bases had no gene match. The chain's CDR3 is CASSPGQGAYEQYV. As DNA, the CDR3 is TGTGCCAGCAGCCCGGGACAGGGCGCCTACGAGCAGTACGTC.

This clone showed up just a few times. The chain joins TRBV19 to TRBJ2-4; weak D call: TRBD1 (5 bases). Trimming stripped 2 bases from V and 6 bases from J, with 17 bases between. CDR1 is LNHDA, CDR2 SQIVND, per germline (reference sequence). This CDR3 comprises 16 residues. The CDR3 DNA follows: TGTGCCAGTAGTATAATCTCAGGGTCAATCGGAAACATTCAGTACTTC. Translating gives CASSIISGSIGNIQYF.

The chain recombines TRBV7-9 with TRBJ2-7; 9 bases agree with TRBD1. The CDR3 is 14 residues long. The germline CDR1 and CDR2 sequences are SEHNR and FQNEAQ (reference sequence). Trimming took 5 bases from V and 5 from J; bases not matched to a gene: 7. CDR3: CASSDRDRDNEQYV. CDR3 DNA sequence: TGTGCCAGCAGCGACCGGGACAGGGACAACGAGCAGTACGTC.

This chain uses TRBV7-9 with TRBJ1-5; 11 bases map to TRBD1. The germline CDR1 and CDR2 sequences are SEHNR and FQNEAQ (reference sequence). J lost 8 bases, V lost 5 bases, and 5 bases had no gene match. This CDR3 comprises 14 residues. CDR3 in amino acids: CASSLGQGAKPQHF. The CDR3, as DNA: TGTGCCAGCAGCCTCGGACAGGGGGCGAAGCCCCAGCATTTT.

This clone was picked up a small number of times. DNA for the CDR3: TGTGCCAGTAGTCGGACAGGGGGCGTCTATGGCTACACCTTC. It is translated as CASSRTGGVYGYTF. V usage is TRBV19 and J usage is TRBJ1-2, with 11 bases that match TRBD1. CDR1 and CDR2 from the germline V gene are LNHDA and SQIVND (reference sequence). Trimming removed 5 bases from V and 4 bases from J; junction bases left unmatched: 3. This CDR3 contains 14 residues.

The chain uses TRBV14 and TRBJ1-1, with 7 bases identical to TRBD1. The CDR3 has 15 amino acids. After removal of 4 bases from V and 3 bases from J, the junction contained 8 bases not matched to a gene. The germline CDR1 and CDR2 sequences are SGHDN and FVKESK. As DNA, the CDR3 is TGTGCCAGCAGCCGGCGACAGGGAGGAGACACTGAAGCTTTCTTT. Its protein product is CASSRRQGGDTEAFF.

This chain links TRBV6-5 with TRBJ2-1, with 9 bases aligning to TRBD1. V shed 5 bases and J 7 bases; nucleotides not matched to a gene: 6. In germline, CDR1 is MNHEY, CDR2 SVGAGI. The CDR3 is made up of 14 amino acids. This CDR3 is CASSHRDRANEQFF. DNA of the CDR3: TGTGCCAGCAGTCACCGGGACAGGGCAAATGAGCAGTTCTTC.

The chain joins TRBV6-2 or TRBV6-3 to TRBJ1-3; D not resolved. This CDR3 is built from 14 residues. Trimming stripped 3 bases from V and 0 bases from J, with 6 bases between. Germline assignment: CDR1 MNHEY and CDR2 SVGEGT. The CDR3 reads CASSYGRSGNTIYF. Written as DNA, the CDR3 is TGTGCCAGCAGTTATGGGCGCTCTGGAAACACCATATATTTT.

The V call is TRBV5-1, the J call TRBJ2-1; 8 bases are shared with TRBD2. There are 16 residues in the CDR3. Germline V gene sequence: CDR1 SGHRS, CDR2 YFSETQ. Trimming took 0 bases from V and 0 from J; bases not matched to a gene: 2. The CDR3 reads CASSLAGTSSYNEQFF. As DNA, the CDR3 is TGCGCCAGCAGCTTGGCCGGGACTAGCTCCTACAATGAGCAGTTCTTC. The whole variable domain, remainder taken from reference TRBV5-1 and TRBJ2-1, is KAGVTQTPRYLIKTRGQQVTLSCSPISGHRSVSWYQQTPGQGLQFLFEYFSETQRNKGNFPGRFSGRQFSNSRSEMNVSTLELGDSALYLCASSLAGTSSYNEQFFGPGTRLTVL.

The chain employs TRBV10-1 and TRBJ2-7, with 7 bases fitting TRBD2. Germline values: CDR1 WNHNN, CDR2 SYGVQD (reference sequence). The CDR3 runs to 15 residues. V was clipped by 2 bases and J by 6 bases; unmatched bases: 10. The CDR3 nucleotides read TGCGCCAGCAGTGAGGATCTAGCGGTGGGGTCCGAGCAGTACTTC. The encoded protein is CASSEDLAVGSEQYF.

The chain employs TRBV4-3 and TRBJ1-2; 12 nucleotides agree with TRBD1. This CDR3 spans 15 amino acids. Germline CDR1 reads LGHNA; CDR2 reads YSLEER. The ends lost 3 bases at V and 8 bases at J; junction bases unmatched: 7. CDR3 sequence (DNA): TGCGCCAGCAGCCAGAACCGGGACAGGGGGCAAGGCTACACCTTC. Translation: CASSQNRDRGQGYTF.

V usage is TRBV24-1 and J usage is TRBJ2-3; TRBD2 might be the D (5 bases). The CDR3 spans 15 residues. V was cut by 5 bases and J by 2 bases, with 13 bases left in between. The germline V gene has CDR1 KGHDR and CDR2 SFDVKD. The CDR3 loop is CATSGGLPDTDTQYF. Written as DNA, the CDR3 is TGTGCCACCAGTGGAGGGTTGCCGGACACAGATACGCAGTATTTT.

The chain is built from TRBV6-4 and TRBJ2-3; the match to TRBD2 covers 7 bases. The germline V gene encodes CDR1 MRHNA and CDR2 SNTAGT. This CDR3 has 15 residues. Losses at the gene ends were 6 bases for V and 1 base for J; bases not matched to a gene: 7. The CDR3 bases are TGTGCCAGCAGCCGCGGGGCGGGAGGCACAGATACGCAGTATTTT. This translates into CASSRGAGGTDTQYF.

V is TRBV7-2 and J is TRBJ2-1, with 8 bases that match TRBD1. The CDR3 is 13 amino acids. J gave up 6 bases and V 7 bases, and 5 bases lay outside the gene matches. Germline values: CDR1 SGHTA, CDR2 FQGNSA. The CDR3 loop is CASTQGALNEQFF. CDR3 nucleotides: TGTGCCAGCACCCAGGGGGCTCTCAATGAGCAGTTCTTC.

This chain connects TRBV4-3 to TRBJ2-5; D is perhaps TRBD2 (5 bases). Germline V gene sequence: CDR1 LGHNA, CDR2 YSLEER. The CDR3 runs to 15 residues. Trimming shortened V by 1 base and J by 5 bases, and 14 bases separated the two germline ends. CDR3 protein: CASSQVPTSGETQYF. CDR3 coding DNA: TGCGCCAGCAGCCAAGTCCCGACTTCGGGGGAGACCCAGTACTTC.

The rearrangement uses TRBV10-1 and TRBJ1-1; D perhaps matches TRBD1 (6 bases). This CDR3 has 14 residues. V was pared by 6 bases and J by 5 bases, with 16 bases between. Germline lookup yields CDR1 WNHNN and CDR2 SYGVQD (reference sequence). DNA of the CDR3: TGCGCCAGCAGGAGGGGGGGGCCAGGGACTGAAGCTTTCTTT. This gives the protein CASRRGGPGTEAFF.

The chain employs TRBV6-5 and TRBJ2-1, with 8 bases aligning to TRBD1. Germline trimming cut 0 bases from V and 9 bases from J; bases unmatched to any gene: 7. This CDR3 has 15 residues. CDR1 is MNHEY, CDR2 SVGAGI, per germline. The CDR3 reads CASSYSQGAVAEQFF. CDR3 nucleotide sequence: TGTGCCAGCAGTTACTCGCAGGGGGCGGTTGCTGAGCAGTTCTTC.

This clone was seen a single time. V usage is TRBV7-9 and J usage is TRBJ2-7; no clear D. CDR1 and CDR2 from the germline V gene are SEHNR and FQNEAQ (reference sequence). The V end lost 6 bases, the J end lost 3 bases, and 12 bases lay between the germline ends. The CDR3 length is 13 residues. Here the CDR3 reads CASRAGSHYEQYV. In nucleotides, the CDR3 is TGTGCCAGCAGGGCCGGGTCTCACTACGAGCAGTACGTC.